This TCR beta chain originates from a study of blood T cells in healthy people across ages. Many counts were recorded for this clonotype. Primed by a sample-barcoded 5' primer and a J-beta primer mix, a second PCR proceeded for 7 to 11 cycles. One entry per CDR3 protein, called by TCRdb with MiXCR from the 5' RACE reads. The sample records around 1,500,000 distinct CDR3 sequences, around 42% being singletons. The receptor was isolated from a woman aged 18-29 years in good health. Material: blood.

This CDR3 reads CASSQESTSGGTDTQYF. The CDR3 region has the DNA TGTGCCAGCAGCCAAGAATCAACTAGCGGGGGTACAGATACGCAGTATTTT. V usage is TRBV4-2 and J usage is TRBJ2-3, with 11 bases lining up with TRBD2. J lost 3 bases, V lost 0 bases, and 5 bases had no gene match. The germline V gene encodes CDR1 LGHNA and CDR2 YNFKEQ. CDR3 length: 17 amino acids.